These T cell receptor beta chains were read from a single sample in a study of blood T cells in healthy people across ages. TCRdb reprocessed the 5' RACE reads via MiXCR and lists one record per CDR3 protein. The profile shows about 1.4 million distinct CDR3 sequences, approximately 59% of them singletons. The source material was blood. These receptors were taken from a man in his late teens or twenties in good health. CDR3s include the opening cysteine and the closing phenylalanine or tryptophan. D genes are given only for firm matches. A row's size may be missing; if present it is once, few, many or a size class.

d_gene	v_gene	abundance	j_gene	CDR3aa	CDR3nt
TRBD2	TRBV11-2	-	TRBJ2-3	CASSSGLAGAAYF	TGTGCCAGCAGCTCCGGCCTGGCGGGAGCCGCGTATTTT
-	TRBV24-1	-	TRBJ2-7	CARLHYEQYF	TGTGCCAGACTACACTACGAGCAGTACTTC
-	TRBV6-2/TRBV6-3	-	TRBJ1-1	CARSYQNTEAFF	TGTGCCCGCAGTTACCAGAACACTGAAGCTTTCTTT
-	TRBV24-1	few	TRBJ2-3	CATSDLTGPTDTQYF	TGTGCCACCAGTGATTTGACAGGGCCCACAGATACGCAGTATTTT
-	TRBV4-1	-	TRBJ2-5	CASSPWGWGDQETQYF	TGCGCCAGCAGCCCTTGGGGGTGGGGGGACCAAGAGACCCAGTACTTC
-	TRBV4-1	-	TRBJ2-7	CASRSRSYEQYF	TGCGCCAGCAGATCTCGGTCCTACGAGCAGTACTTC
TRBD1	TRBV5-5	-	TRBJ2-1	CASSLLDRGLYNEQFF	TGTGCCAGCAGCTTATTGGACAGGGGGCTTTACAATGAGCAGTTCTTC
-	TRBV5-5	-	TRBJ2-1	CASSPLGTRGRNEQFF	TGTGCCAGCAGCCCACTGGGGACAAGGGGCCGCAATGAGCAGTTCTTC
-	TRBV14	-	TRBJ1-2	CASSPVRGAGYTF	TGTGCCAGCAGCCCAGTACGGGGGGCTGGCTACACCTTC
-	TRBV25-1	few	TRBJ2-7	CASSEFPDYEQYF	TGTGCCAGCAGTGAATTCCCCGACTACGAGCAGTACTTC
TRBD1	TRBV20-1	-	TRBJ2-7	CSARDRQISYEQYF	TGCAGTGCTAGGGACAGGCAGATTTCCTACGAGCAGTACTTC
-	TRBV9	-	TRBJ1-1	CASSAKGKGGTEVFF	TGTGCCAGCAGCGCGAAGGGGAAGGGAGGGACTGAAGTTTTCTTT
-	TRBV5-1	-	TRBJ1-1	CASSLAGSVRMNTEAFF	TGCGCCAGCAGCTTGGCGGGGTCAGTACGCATGAACACTGAAGCTTTCTTT
-	TRBV4-1	few	TRBJ2-7	CASSQNRGTSYEQYF	TGCGCCAGCAGCCAAAATCGAGGGACATCCTACGAGCAGTACTTC
-	TRBV4-3	-	TRBJ2-6	CASSQRVNGLLAAAGANVLTF	TGCGCCAGCAGCCAAAGGGTCAATGGGCTATTAGCCGCGGCTGGGGCCAACGTCCTGACTTTC
TRBD1	TRBV3-1	-	TRBJ1-1	CASSLGHRGRTEAFF	TGTGCCAGCAGCCTGGGGCACAGGGGGCGTACTGAAGCTTTCTTT
TRBD1	TRBV2	-	TRBJ2-7	CASRQGIGYEQYF	TGTGCCAGCAGACAGGGGATTGGCTACGAGCAGTACTTC
-	TRBV6-2/TRBV6-3	-	TRBJ1-1	CASSYPQARENTEAFF	TGTGCCAGCAGTTACCCACAGGCCCGAGAGAACACTGAAGCTTTCTTT
-	TRBV9	many	TRBJ2-3	CASSGADTQYF	TGTGCCAGCTCTGGGGCAGATACGCAGTATTTT
-	TRBV4-2	once	TRBJ1-1	CASSQATLMNTEAFF	TGTGCCAGCAGCCAGGCAACATTGATGAACACTGAAGCTTTCTTT
-	TRBV7-2	-	TRBJ1-1	CASSLRAQFTEAFF	TGTGCCAGCAGCTTGCGGGCACAGTTCACTGAAGCTTTCTTT
TRBD1	TRBV7-9	-	TRBJ1-2	CASSMGQGQYGYTF	TGTGCCAGCAGCATGGGACAGGGCCAGTATGGCTACACCTTC
-	TRBV14	-	TRBJ2-7	CASSQDVRGEQYF	TGTGCCAGCAGCCAAGACGTAAGGGGCGAGCAGTACTTC
TRBD2	TRBV6-2/TRBV6-3	few	TRBJ2-5	CASSLAGARVRETQYF	TGTGCCAGCAGCCTAGCGGGGGCCCGGGTGAGGGAGACCCAGTACTTC
-	TRBV20-1	-	TRBJ2-1	CSAPQDRAYNEQFF	TGCAGTGCTCCACAAGACAGAGCCTACAATGAGCAGTTCTTC
-	TRBV10-2	once	TRBJ2-1	CASSAAGLQETQFF	TGCGCCAGCAGTGCGGCGGGACTCCAAGAGACCCAGTTCTTC
-	TRBV29-1	-	TRBJ1-1	CSVEVIDRNTEAFF	TGCAGCGTTGAAGTCATCGACAGGAACACTGAAGCTTTCTTT
-	TRBV15	-	TRBJ2-1	CATSNRPGHSSYNEQFF	TGTGCCACCAGCAATCGGCCGGGCCATAGCTCCTACAATGAGCAGTTCTTC
-	TRBV6-6	few	TRBJ2-2	CASTQPPTGSGELFF	TGTGCCAGCACCCAGCCCCCCACCGGGTCCGGGGAGCTGTTTTTT
TRBD1	TRBV5-6	few	TRBJ2-5	CASSWGQYQETQYF	TGTGCCAGCAGCTGGGGACAGTACCAAGAGACCCAGTACTTC
-	TRBV7-2	-	TRBJ2-1	CASSLNGPAYNEQFF	TGTGCCAGCAGCTTAAACGGGCCAGCCTACAATGAGCAGTTCTTC
TRBD2	TRBV4-3	few	TRBJ2-7	CASSQGQRGTSEQYF	TGCGCCAGCAGCCAAGGTCAGCGGGGTACTTCCGAGCAGTACTTC
-	TRBV12-3/TRBV12-4	few	TRBJ2-3	CASSTDSSTDTQYF	TGTGCCAGCAGTACGGACAGTAGCACAGATACGCAGTATTTT
TRBD1	TRBV16	-	TRBJ1-1	CASSPDQGVGTEAFF	TGTGCCAGCAGCCCCGACCAGGGGGTTGGTACTGAAGCTTTCTTT
TRBD2	TRBV10-3	-	TRBJ2-3	CATEARPSGDTQYF	TGTGCCACCGAGGCCAGGCCTAGCGGGGATACGCAGTATTTT
-	TRBV21-1	-	TRBJ1-2	CASGPRDRAGGYTF	TGTGCCAGCGGGCCTCGGGACAGGGCAGGTGGCTACACCTTC
-	TRBV6-5	-	TRBJ2-4	CASSIRDGTIQYF	TGTGCCAGCAGCATCCGGGACGGTACAATTCAGTACTTC
TRBD2	TRBV2	-	TRBJ2-1	CASSVSSFASGPYNEQFF	TGTGCCAGCAGTGTATCCTCGTTCGCTAGCGGACCCTACAATGAGCAGTTCTTC
-	TRBV6-1	-	TRBJ2-3	CASSRLLSYLQNTDTQYF	TGTGCCAGCAGTCGCCTCTTATCTTATCTCCAAAACACAGATACGCAGTATTTT
TRBD2	TRBV4-2	-	TRBJ2-3	CANSQAGGSSTDTQYF	TGTGCCAACAGCCAAGCCGGCGGGAGCAGCACAGATACGCAGTATTTT
-	TRBV2	-	TRBJ2-1	CASSELAGNNEQFF	TGTGCCAGCAGTGAATTGGCAGGCAACAATGAGCAGTTCTTC
TRBD2	TRBV29-1	-	TRBJ2-1	CGVGGGSGRPSYNEQFF	TGCGGCGTTGGGGGCGGTAGCGGGAGACCTTCCTACAATGAGCAGTTCTTC
-	TRBV12-3/TRBV12-4	-	TRBJ2-7	CASSFGAETYEQYF	TGTGCCAGCAGTTTTGGGGCGGAGACCTACGAGCAGTACTTC
-	TRBV6-2/TRBV6-3	-	TRBJ2-7	CASSWAVSYEQYF	TGTGCCAGCAGTTGGGCCGTCTCCTACGAGCAGTACTTC
TRBD2	TRBV29-1	-	TRBJ2-1	CSVGGTSGSAYNEQFF	TGCAGCGTTGGTGGGACTAGCGGGAGTGCCTACAATGAGCAGTTCTTC
-	TRBV24-1	-	TRBJ2-4	CATSEGTLDIQYF	TGTGCCACCAGTGAGGGGACTTTAGACATTCAGTACTTC
-	TRBV5-4	-	TRBJ2-7	CASSLVTGEGLEQYF	TGTGCCAGCAGCTTGGTTACGGGAGAGGGGCTCGAGCAGTACTTC
TRBD2	TRBV20-1	-	TRBJ2-3	CSAGGLAGGTTPTDTQYF	TGCAGTGCTGGAGGACTAGCGGGGGGCACTACTCCTACAGATACGCAGTATTTT